The clone carrying this TCR beta chain was seen ten or more times. These data come from a study of blood T cells in healthy people across ages. Between the trimmed V and J ends, which lost 3 bases and 8 bases, there was a span of 8 bases. The CDR3 sequence is 12 residues long. The second PCR ran roughly 6 to 11 cycles with a sample-barcoded 5' primer and J-beta primers. TCRdb itself ran the 5' RACE reads through MiXCR, one entry per CDR3 protein. The sample contains fewer than 900,000 distinct CDR3 sequences, around 36% of which appear only once. The TCR sequence derives from a man aged 18 to 29 in good health. The chain has TRBV12-3 or TRBV12-4 and TRBJ2-1; D is unresolved. What was sequenced was blood. CDR3 loop: CASSFDGDEQFF. The DNA for the CDR3 is TGTGCCAGCAGTTTTGATGGGGATGAGCAGTTCTTC.